These T cell receptor beta chains were read from a single sample in a study of blood T cells in healthy people across ages. TCRdb analysed the 5' RACE reads with MiXCR anew, one entry per CDR3 protein. The sample includes 1 million to 1.2 million distinct CDR3 sequences, about two fifths of them seen just once. Sequencing used blood. The source is a man younger than 35 in good health. The CDR3 runs from the conserved cysteine through the conserved F or W. A D gene is named only where the DNA matches it firmly. The size entry is marked missing in some rows and otherwise reads once, few, many or a size class.

cdr3_nt	cdr3_aa	clone_size	v_call	d_call	j_call
TGTGCCAGCAATGCGGGCAATGAGCAGTTCTTC	CASNAGNEQFF	few	TRBV28	.	TRBJ2-1
TGTGCCAGCAGTGAGGTTGGGACAGGTAACACAGATACGCAGTATTTT	CASSEVGTGNTDTQYF	few	TRBV2	TRBD1	TRBJ2-3
TGTGCCAGCATGGAGGACGGGGAGCTGTTTTTT	CASMEDGELFF	.	TRBV6-5	.	TRBJ2-2
TGTGCCAGCAGTGACAAAGCGGGGGACACTGAAGCTTTCTTT	CASSDKAGDTEAFF	few	TRBV6-4	.	TRBJ1-1
TGTGCCAGCGGGGACCGATCAACCTACGAGCAGTACTTC	CASGDRSTYEQYF	.	TRBV12-3/TRBV12-4	.	TRBJ2-7
TGTGCCAGCAGCGCCGGGACCATCCAACATAATGAGCAGTTCTTC	CASSAGTIQHNEQFF	.	TRBV9	.	TRBJ2-1
TGCAGTGCCCATAGCGGACAGATCGATGGCTACACCTTC	CSAHSGQIDGYTF	few	TRBV20-1	.	TRBJ1-2
TGTGCCAGCAGCTTCCGCGGGGTTAGCACAGATACGCAGTATTTT	CASSFRGVSTDTQYF	.	TRBV7-9	.	TRBJ2-3
TGTGCCAGCAGCGTAGACCGAAGCCTTTCCTACGAGCAGTACTTC	CASSVDRSLSYEQYF	.	TRBV7-2	.	TRBJ2-7
TGTGCCAGCAGCTTTAGTGATGACTACACCTTC	CASSFSDDYTF	few	TRBV7-9	.	TRBJ1-2
TGTGCCAGCGCCGGGACAGAGAATGAAAAACTGTTTTTT	CASAGTENEKLFF	.	TRBV9	TRBD1	TRBJ1-4
TGTGCCAGCAGCGTAGGTGGTTCGGGAGGAAACACCATATATTTT	CASSVGGSGGNTIYF	once	TRBV9	.	TRBJ1-3
TGTGCCAGCAGTTCCGAGCCAGGGGGGAGTCAGCCCCAGCATTTT	CASSSEPGGSQPQHF	few	TRBV28	TRBD1	TRBJ1-5
TGCGCCAGCAGCTCCGCGACGGTGAACACTGAAGCTTTCTTT	CASSSATVNTEAFF	.	TRBV5-1	.	TRBJ1-1
TGTGCCAGCGGGTCCTTAGTAGGAGACAGAGTGTATGGCTACACCTTC	CASGSLVGDRVYGYTF	few	TRBV7-8	.	TRBJ1-2
TGTGCCAGCAGTTTCCGGACAGGGGGGATAAATGAGCAGTTCTTC	CASSFRTGGINEQFF	.	TRBV12-3/TRBV12-4	TRBD1	TRBJ2-1
TGTGCCAGCAGGGTCGAAGCCGCGAACACTGAAGCTTTCTTT	CASRVEAANTEAFF	.	TRBV6-1	.	TRBJ1-1
TGCGCCAGCAGCTTGGTGGTTACGGCGGTACAAGAGACCCAGTACTTC	CASSLVVTAVQETQYF	.	TRBV5-1	.	TRBJ2-5
TGCGCCAGCAGCCAAGAAGGCGGCAGTTCCTACGAGCAGTACTTC	CASSQEGGSSYEQYF	few	TRBV4-1	.	TRBJ2-7
TGTGCCAGCGGTGAGACAGGCTTTAACTATGGCTACACCTTC	CASGETGFNYGYTF	.	TRBV2	.	TRBJ1-2
TGTGCCAGCAGTTTGTACGGGGGGTCCTACGAGCAGTACTTC	CASSLYGGSYEQYF	many	TRBV12-3/TRBV12-4	TRBD2	TRBJ2-7
TGTGCCAGCAGCCCCCAGGGCGGGCCAATAAGTGAGCAGTTCTTC	CASSPQGGPISEQFF	.	TRBV7-9	.	TRBJ2-1
TGTGCCAGCAGTGAAGATAACAGGGCTTACTATGGCTACACCTTC	CASSEDNRAYYGYTF	few	TRBV2	.	TRBJ1-2
TGTGCCAGCCACGGGACATCGAATAGCAATCAGCCCCAGCATTTT	CASHGTSNSNQPQHF	few	TRBV27	.	TRBJ1-5
TGCGCCAGCAGCCAGAAAACAGGGAACACTGAAGCTTTCTTT	CASSQKTGNTEAFF	few	TRBV4-1	.	TRBJ1-1
TGTGCCAGCAGCTTTAGGACAGGAAGCTACGAGCAGTTCTTC	CASSFRTGSYEQFF	.	TRBV6-2/TRBV6-3	TRBD1	TRBJ2-1
TGCGCCAGCAGCTTGGCCCAGTACACAGATACGCAGTATTTT	CASSLAQYTDTQYF	.	TRBV5-1	.	TRBJ2-3
TGCGCCAGCCAAGAGGTCCATGGGACCAACTCCTACGAGCAGTACTTC	CASQEVHGTNSYEQYF	once	TRBV4-3	.	TRBJ2-7
TGTGCCAGCAGTGACGCTAACTATGGCTACACCTTC	CASSDANYGYTF	few	TRBV6-1	.	TRBJ1-2
TGTGCCAGCAGCGTAGCTACGGGTAGCTCCTACAATGAGCAGTTCTTC	CASSVATGSSYNEQFF	.	TRBV9	.	TRBJ2-1
TGCAGTGCTCCGGACCCCCAACGGGCTGAAGCTTTCTTT	CSAPDPQRAEAFF	few	TRBV20-1	.	TRBJ1-1
TGCAGCGTTGAAGCACGGGGGACCTACAATGAGCAGTTCTTC	CSVEARGTYNEQFF	.	TRBV29-1	.	TRBJ2-1
TGTGCCAGCATGAGGACAGTTAATCAGCCCCAGCATTTT	CASMRTVNQPQHF	.	TRBV6-5	.	TRBJ1-5
TGTGCCAGCAGTCGGCCGCTTGGGGGGAGCGCTGAAGCTTTCTTT	CASSRPLGGSAEAFF	.	TRBV27	.	TRBJ1-1
TGCGCCAGCAGCCAAGATCTGACAGGGATAAACTATGGCTACACCTTC	CASSQDLTGINYGYTF	many	TRBV4-3	TRBD1	TRBJ1-2
TGCGCCAGCAGCTTAAACCGGGTCGATGAAGCTTTCTTT	CASSLNRVDEAFF	.	TRBV5-1	.	TRBJ1-1
TGTGCCAGCAGACCTTCCGGGGGCAGGGGATCCTACGAGCAGTACTTC	CASRPSGGRGSYEQYF	.	TRBV6-2/TRBV6-3	.	TRBJ2-7
TGCGCCAGCAGCCTGCCTACAGAGGATAGGCAGTATTTT	CASSLPTEDRQYF	few	TRBV5-1	.	TRBJ2-3
TGTGCCAGCAGTCCGAATCGACAGGGGGATAAAAACATTCAGTACTTC	CASSPNRQGDKNIQYF	.	TRBV6-2/TRBV6-3	TRBD1	TRBJ2-4
TGTGCCAGCAGCCGTTCCGGGGAAATAAGCACAGATACGCAGTATTTT	CASSRSGEISTDTQYF	.	TRBV4-2	.	TRBJ2-3
TGTGCCAGCAGCCAAGAGGACAGGAGCTCTGGAAACACCATATATTTT	CASSQEDRSSGNTIYF	.	TRBV7-9	TRBD1	TRBJ1-3
TGCAGTGCTAGAGACACGTTAGGGGCAGGAGCGCCTGAAGCTTTCTTT	CSARDTLGAGAPEAFF	.	TRBV20-1	.	TRBJ1-1
TGTGCCTGTTCGAGGGGGCCCGACACTGAAGCTTTCTTT	CACSRGPDTEAFF	.	TRBV30	TRBD1	TRBJ1-1
TGTGCCATCAGTGATGACAGTCCAAGTGGCGCTGAAGCTTTCTTT	CAISDDSPSGAEAFF	.	TRBV10-3	.	TRBJ1-1
TGCGCCAGCAGCAAAGACAGGGACGCCTACACTGAAGCTTTCTTT	CASSKDRDAYTEAFF	once	TRBV4-1	TRBD1	TRBJ1-1
TGCAGTGCAGGGCCCGGGACTAGTTCCTACGAGCAGTACTTC	CSAGPGTSSYEQYF	.	TRBV20-1	TRBD2	TRBJ2-7
TGCGCCAGCAGCCAAGTTCACCTCGACAGGAGCCTTCATCCTAACTATGACTACACCTTC	CASSQVHLDRSLHPNYDYTF	.	TRBV4-3	.	TRBJ1-2
TGTGCCAGCAGCCAAGGTCACATTTACGAGCAGTACTTC	CASSQGHIYEQYF	few	TRBV3-1	.	TRBJ2-7
TGTGCCAGCAGCCCCGACCCCAACAGCTTATATGGCTACACCTTC	CASSPDPNSLYGYTF	few	TRBV9	.	TRBJ1-2
TGTGCCAGCAGCGATCGGGACAGGGTAACTGAAGCTTTCTTT	CASSDRDRVTEAFF	once	TRBV4-2	TRBD1	TRBJ1-1